These 17 T cell receptor beta chains came from one sample sequenced in a study of cytomegalovirus exposure and HLA in healthy donors (dated by TCRdb to the late 2010s). Library generation was performed with the immunoSEQ multiplex PCR assay. For the multiplex PCR, a mixture combining 60 forward primers for TCR Vbeta segments and 13 reverse primers for TCR Jbeta segments was used. Not all clones reach the TCRdb copy of this immuneACCESS table, which keeps in-frame sequences only. Checked studies attribute under half of the gap to unresolved V genes and leave the rest unexplained. Recorded for this sample are 100,000 to 150,000 clones; roughly four fifths of them occurred a single time. The ten largest clones add up to 1.8% of the sample. Sequencing was carried out using PBMCs. These receptor sequences come from a female donor in good health and CMV-seropositive.

The chain links TRBV30 to TRBJ1-6; D remains unclear. Germline V gives CDR1 GTSNPN, CDR2 SVGIG (reference sequence). This CDR3 comprises 16 residues. V was trimmed by 2 bases and J by 0 bases, leaving 11 bases between them. Here the CDR3 reads CAWSPLGSSYNSPLHF. CDR3 sequence (DNA): TGTGCCTGGAGTCCCCTTGGCAGCTCCTATAATTCACCCCTCCACTTT. Full variable domain (missing parts from reference TRBV30 and TRBJ1-6): SQTIHQWPATLVQPVGSPLSLECTVEGTSNPNLYWYRQAAGRGLQLLFYSVGIGQISSEVPQNLSASRPQDRQFILSSKKLLLSDSGFYLCAWSPLGSSYNSPLHFGNGTRLTVT.

The chain uses TRBV28 and TRBJ2-2; D perhaps matches TRBD2 (6 bases). The V end was cut by 6 bases, the J end by 4 bases, with 12 bases between. The germline V gene encodes CDR1 MDHEN and CDR2 SYDVKM. CDR3 length: 14 amino acids. The CDR3 DNA is TGTGCCAGCAGCCTTGGGGGGAGCACCGGGGAGCTGTTTTTT. This sequence encodes CASSLGGSTGELFF.

The chain recombines TRBV6-1 with TRBJ2-5; the D gene is possibly TRBD1 (6 bases). The CDR3 spans 15 residues. The V gene lost 2 bases and the J gene lost 3 bases, with 13 bases spanning the gap. The germline CDR1 and CDR2 sequences are MNHNS and SASEGT. CDR3 sequence: CASSEWGQPKETQYF. DNA for the CDR3: TGTGCCAGCAGTGAATGGGGGCAGCCTAAAGAGACCCAGTACTTC.

This clone was counted once. This chain joins TRBV5-1 and TRBJ1-6, with a weak D call TRBD1 (5 bases). The ends were cut back, 7 bases at V and 7 bases at J, with 15 bases in the middle. The CDR3 is 14 residues long. Germline CDR1 and CDR2: SGHRS and YFSETQ. The chain's CDR3 is CASRIGGENSPLHF. The CDR3 DNA is TGCGCCAGCCGGATTGGGGGGGAGAATTCACCCCTCCACTTT.

This clone occurred a few times. This chain links TRBV6-6 with TRBJ1-1; D uncertain. Looked up from germline, CDR1 is MNHNY and CDR2 is SVGAGI (reference sequence). The CDR3 length is 15 residues. Trimming shortened V by 0 bases and J by 4 bases, and 12 bases separated the two germline ends. The CDR3: CASSYSAGRSTEAFF. The CDR3 DNA reads TGTGCCAGCAGTTACTCTGCCGGAAGGAGCACTGAAGCTTTCTTT.

The chain combines TRBV7-7 with TRBJ2-3; D perhaps matches TRBD2 (5 bases). Germline V CDR1 and CDR2: SSHAT, FNYEAQ (reference sequence). Trimming left V 1 base short and J 5 bases short, with 7 bases between. The CDR3 has 13 amino acids. This CDR3 is CASSLGGLDTQYF. In DNA, the CDR3 is TGTGCCAGCAGCTTAGGAGGGTTAGATACGCAGTATTTT.

The chain is built from TRBV6-5 and TRBJ2-5, with no clear D. Trimming cost V 8 bases and J 5 bases, with 15 bases left between them. Looked up from germline, CDR1 is MNHEY and CDR2 is SVGAGI. There are 13 residues in the CDR3. CDR3 sequence: CASSLRVGETQYF. CDR3 in DNA: TGTGCCAGCTCCCTTCGGGTCGGCGAGACCCAGTACTTC.

The chain joins TRBV20-1 to TRBJ2-7; D ambiguous. Germline V CDR1 and CDR2: DFQATT, SNEGSKA (reference sequence). The germline V and J ends were trimmed by 5 bases and 3 bases, with 8 bases remaining between them. This CDR3 is 11 amino acids long. The CDR3 DNA sequence: TGCAGTGCTTACGCTAACTACGAGCAGTACTTC. Its protein product is CSAYANYEQYF.

V is TRBV6-5 and J is TRBJ2-5, with D unclear. Near its end, the DNA agrees better with TRBJ2-7, so the J call may be wrong. Per the germline V gene, CDR1 is MNHEY and CDR2 is SVGAGI. The CDR3 runs to 14 residues. CDR3 nucleotide sequence: TGTGCCAGCAGTTTGCAACCTAGCTCCTACGAGCAGTACTTC. Protein sequence: CASSLQPSSYEQYF.

V is TRBV10-3 and J is TRBJ2-5; 8 nucleotides align to TRBD1. V lost 3 bases and J lost 3; bases outside the gene matches: 9. The CDR3 is made up of 16 amino acids. Germline CDR1 ENHRY, CDR2 SYGVKD. For the CDR3, the DNA is TGTGCCATCAGTGACCCCGGACAGGGCGAGAAAGAGACCCAGTACTTC. Translation gives CAISDPGQGEKETQYF.

This clone was observed once. The chain combines TRBV6-1 with TRBJ1-5; perhaps TRBD1 as D (5 bases). This CDR3 spans 16 amino acids. Trimming left V 4 bases short and J 1 base short, with 14 bases between. CDR1 is MNHNS and CDR2 is SASEGT in the germline V gene. The CDR3 DNA sequence: TGTGCCAGCAGTGTCTCCCAGGGCCGGAGCAATCAGCCCCAGCATTTT. This gives the protein CASSVSQGRSNQPQHF.

This clone was detected once. The V and J genes are TRBV30 and TRBJ2-7, with 7 bases that match TRBD2. V dropped 0 bases and J dropped 7; count of bases not matched to a gene: 12. Looked up from germline, CDR1 is GTSNPN and CDR2 is SVGIG (reference sequence). The CDR3 covers 15 residues. The CDR3 DNA reads TGTGCCTGGAGTGTGGGGGGGGGTACAACGAGAGAGCAGTACTTC. Its protein product is CAWSVGGGTTREQYF.

J is TRBJ2-3 and V is TRBV9; D is possibly TRBD2 (5 bases). The germline V and J ends were trimmed by 5 bases and 5 bases, with 24 bases remaining between them. The CDR3 totals 17 residues. Germline-derived CDR1 and CDR2 are SGDLS and YYNGEE. Written as DNA, the CDR3 is TGTGCCAGCAGGAACCCGGGGTTAGTTTTTTATGGAGATACGCAGTATTTT. This gives the protein CASRNPGLVFYGDTQYF.

The chain joins TRBV19 to TRBJ2-5, with 9 bases matching TRBD1. The CDR3 sequence is 16 residues long. Germline V CDR1 and CDR2: LNHDA, SQIVND (reference sequence). The V and J ends lost 3 bases and 2 bases, in that order; junction bases with no gene match: 7. CDR3 loop: CASSMIAGTGQETQYF. CDR3 in DNA: TGTGCCAGTAGTATGATCGCCGGGACAGGGCAAGAGACCCAGTACTTC.

The J gene is TRBJ2-2, the V gene TRBV6-1, with D unclear. The ends were cut back, 7 bases at V and 1 base at J, with 13 bases in the middle. Per germline, CDR1 MNHNS and CDR2 SASEGT. The CDR3 spans 15 residues. CDR3 sequence: CASNIGQVNTGELFF. The CDR3 DNA is TGTGCCAGCAATATAGGCCAGGTGAACACCGGGGAGCTGTTTTTT.

Of note for this clone: The sample carries other DNA sequences with the same CDR3. The V and J genes are TRBV6-5 and TRBJ1-1; D is perhaps TRBD1 (5 bases). The V end lost 2 bases, the J end lost 0 bases, and 7 bases lay between the germline ends. CDR1 and CDR2 from the germline V gene are MNHEY and SVGAGI. The CDR3 runs 14 residues. The CDR3: CASSYGQVNTEAFF. CDR3 in DNA: TGTGCCAGCAGTTACGGACAAGTGAACACTGAAGCTTTCTTT.

A single count supports this clone. The rearrangement joins TRBV28 to TRBJ1-5; D call uncertain. Per germline, CDR1 MDHEN and CDR2 SYDVKM. This CDR3 spans 12 amino acids. V lost 3 bases and J lost 5, with 5 bases in between. CDR3 region: CASSFSDQPQHF. Written as DNA, the CDR3 is TGTGCCAGCAGTTTTTCGGATCAGCCCCAGCATTTT.